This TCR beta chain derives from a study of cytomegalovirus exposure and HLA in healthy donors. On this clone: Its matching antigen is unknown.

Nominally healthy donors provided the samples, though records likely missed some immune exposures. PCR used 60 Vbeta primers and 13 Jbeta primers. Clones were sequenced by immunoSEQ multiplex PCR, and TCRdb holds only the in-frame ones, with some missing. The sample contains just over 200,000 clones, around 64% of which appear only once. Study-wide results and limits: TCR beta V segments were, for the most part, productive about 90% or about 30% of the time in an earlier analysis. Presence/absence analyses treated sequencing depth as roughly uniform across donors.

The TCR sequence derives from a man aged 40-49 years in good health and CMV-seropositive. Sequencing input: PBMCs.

Here the CDR3 DNA reads TGTGCCAGCAGCTCTCCCGGGACTAGATCTTCCAATGAGCAGTTCTTC. This codes for CASSSPGTRSSNEQFF. The rearrangement links TRBV5-4 to TRBJ2-1; TRBD2 aligns across 8 bases. Germline-derived CDR1 and CDR2 are SGHNT and YYREEE (reference sequence). The CDR3 length is 16 residues. J gave up 6 bases and V 3 bases, and 11 bases lay outside the gene matches.